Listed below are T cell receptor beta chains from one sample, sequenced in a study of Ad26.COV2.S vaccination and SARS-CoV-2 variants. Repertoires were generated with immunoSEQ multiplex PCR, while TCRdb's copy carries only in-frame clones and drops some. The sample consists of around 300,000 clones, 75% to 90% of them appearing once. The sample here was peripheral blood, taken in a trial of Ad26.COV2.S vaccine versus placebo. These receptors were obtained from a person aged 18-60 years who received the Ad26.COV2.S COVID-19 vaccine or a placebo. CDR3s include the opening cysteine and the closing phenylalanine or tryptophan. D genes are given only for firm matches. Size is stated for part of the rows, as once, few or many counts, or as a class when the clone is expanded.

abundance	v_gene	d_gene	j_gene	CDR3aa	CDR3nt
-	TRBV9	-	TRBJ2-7	CASSVGFGSYEQYF	TGTGCCAGCAGCGTAGGTTTCGGATCCTACGAGCAGTACTTC
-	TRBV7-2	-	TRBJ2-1	CASSLQAGLNNEQFF	TGTGCCAGCAGCTTACAAGCGGGCCTTAACAATGAGCAGTTCTTC
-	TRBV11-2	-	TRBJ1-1	CASSLGGTIHGTEAFF	TGTGCCAGCAGCTTAGGGGGGACTATACACGGCACTGAAGCTTTCTTT
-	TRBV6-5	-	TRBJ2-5	CASSSPSTSETQYF	TGTGCCAGCAGTTCGCCTAGTACATCCGAGACCCAGTACTTC
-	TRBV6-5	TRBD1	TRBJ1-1	CATHGTGSTEAFF	TGTGCCACCCACGGGACAGGGAGCACTGAAGCTTTCTTT
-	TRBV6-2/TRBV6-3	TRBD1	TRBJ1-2	CASSRGAPRGYGYTF	TGTGCCAGCAGCAGGGGGGCCCCCCGCGGCTATGGCTACACCTTC
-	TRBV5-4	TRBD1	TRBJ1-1	CASSGGQGSYTEAFF	TGTGCCAGCAGCGGGGGACAGGGAAGTTACACTGAAGCTTTCTTT
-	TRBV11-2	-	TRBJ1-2	CASSPSGAYGYTF	TGTGCCAGCAGCCCGAGCGGTGCCTATGGCTACACCTTC
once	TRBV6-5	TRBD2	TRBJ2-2	CASSYLAGAGTGELFF	TGTGCCAGCAGTTACCTAGCGGGGGCGGGTACCGGGGAGCTGTTTTTT
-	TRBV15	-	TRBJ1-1	CATSRGPLSAEAFF	TGTGCCACCAGCAGAGGGCCGCTGTCGGCTGAAGCTTTCTTT
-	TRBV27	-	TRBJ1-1	CASSFFRDTEAFF	TGTGCCAGCAGTTTTTTCAGGGACACTGAAGCTTTCTTT
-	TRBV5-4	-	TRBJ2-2	CASSSALAGELFF	TGTGCCAGCAGCTCCGCCCTGGCCGGGGAGCTGTTTTTT
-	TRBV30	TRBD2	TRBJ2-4	CAWSRTGTSGLNIQYF	TGTGCCTGGAGTCGAACCGGGACTAGCGGTCTAAACATTCAGTACTTC
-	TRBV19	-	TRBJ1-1	CASSIPGLFLNTEAFF	TGTGCCAGTAGTATACCAGGGCTTTTCCTAAACACTGAAGCTTTCTTT
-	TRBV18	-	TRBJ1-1	CASSEGTANTEAFF	TGTGCCAGCTCAGAGGGGACGGCGAACACTGAAGCTTTCTTT
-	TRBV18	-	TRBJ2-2	CAGAQQGTGELFF	TGTGCCGGCGCACAGCAGGGGACCGGGGAGCTGTTTTTT
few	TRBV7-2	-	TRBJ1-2	CASSLAGEANYGYTF	TGTGCCAGCAGCTTAGCAGGGGAGGCGAACTATGGCTACACCTTC
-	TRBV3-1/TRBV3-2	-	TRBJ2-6	CASSQTANVLTF	TGTGCCAGCAGCCAAACAGCCAACGTCCTGACTTTC